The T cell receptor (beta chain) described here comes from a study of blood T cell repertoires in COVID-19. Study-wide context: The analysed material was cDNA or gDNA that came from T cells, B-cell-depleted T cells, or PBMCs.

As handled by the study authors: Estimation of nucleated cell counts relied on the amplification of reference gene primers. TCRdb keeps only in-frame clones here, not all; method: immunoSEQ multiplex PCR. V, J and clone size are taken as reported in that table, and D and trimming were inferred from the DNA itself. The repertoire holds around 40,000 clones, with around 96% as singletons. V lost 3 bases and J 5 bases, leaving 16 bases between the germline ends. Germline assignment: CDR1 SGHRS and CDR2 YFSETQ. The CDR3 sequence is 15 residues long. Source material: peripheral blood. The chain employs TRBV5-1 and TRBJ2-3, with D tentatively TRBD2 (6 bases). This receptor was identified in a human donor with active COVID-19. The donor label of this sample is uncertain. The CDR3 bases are TGCGCCAGCAGCTCCCGTCTCGGCGGGAAAGATACGCAGTATTTT. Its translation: CASSSRLGGKDTQYF.